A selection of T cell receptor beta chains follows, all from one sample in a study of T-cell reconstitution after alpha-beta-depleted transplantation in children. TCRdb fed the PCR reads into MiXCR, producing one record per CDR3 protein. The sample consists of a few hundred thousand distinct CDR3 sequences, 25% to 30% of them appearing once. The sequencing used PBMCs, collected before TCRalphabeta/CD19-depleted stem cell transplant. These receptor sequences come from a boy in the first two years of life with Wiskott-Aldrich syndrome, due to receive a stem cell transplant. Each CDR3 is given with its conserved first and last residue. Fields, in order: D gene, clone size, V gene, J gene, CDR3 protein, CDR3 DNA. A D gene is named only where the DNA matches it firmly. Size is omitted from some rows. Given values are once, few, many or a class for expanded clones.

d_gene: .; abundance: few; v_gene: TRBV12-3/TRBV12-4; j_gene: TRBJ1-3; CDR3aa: CASSSQTGNTIYF; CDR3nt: TGTGCCAGCAGTTCCCAGACAGGAAACACCATATATTTT
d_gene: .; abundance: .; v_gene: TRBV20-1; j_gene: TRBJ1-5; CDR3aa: CSAFDQRSNQPQHF; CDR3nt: TGCAGTGCCTTTGACCAGAGGAGCAATCAGCCCCAGCATTTT
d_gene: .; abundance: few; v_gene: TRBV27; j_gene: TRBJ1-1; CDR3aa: CASSFRGRNTEAFF; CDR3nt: TGTGCCAGCAGTTTCCGGGGGCGGAACACTGAAGCTTTCTTT
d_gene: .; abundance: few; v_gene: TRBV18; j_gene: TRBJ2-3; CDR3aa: CASSPPLTDTQYF; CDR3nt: TGTGCCAGCTCACCCCCTTTGACAGATACGCAGTATTTT
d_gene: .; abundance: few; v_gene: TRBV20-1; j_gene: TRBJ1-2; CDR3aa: CSARDRRKVYGYTF; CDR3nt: TGCAGTGCTAGAGACAGGCGGAAGGTTTATGGCTACACCTTC
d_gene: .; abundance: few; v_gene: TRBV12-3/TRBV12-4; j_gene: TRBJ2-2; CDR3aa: CASSLEIAGTGELFF; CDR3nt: TGTGCCAGCAGTTTAGAGATTGCGGGTACCGGGGAGCTGTTTTTT
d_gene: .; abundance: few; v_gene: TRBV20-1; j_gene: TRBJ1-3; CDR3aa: CSAGLQGSRNTIYF; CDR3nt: TGCAGTGCCGGACTTCAGGGGTCCAGGAACACCATATATTTT
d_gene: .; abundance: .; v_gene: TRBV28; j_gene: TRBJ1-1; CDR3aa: CAAEGGRRYTEAFF; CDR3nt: TGTGCCGCAGAAGGAGGTCGCCGGTACACTGAAGCTTTCTTT
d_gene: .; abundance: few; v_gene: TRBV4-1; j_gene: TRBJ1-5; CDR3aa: CASSQERAGGSNQPQHF; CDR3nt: TGCGCCAGCAGCCAAGAGAGGGCTGGGGGTAGCAATCAGCCCCAGCATTTT
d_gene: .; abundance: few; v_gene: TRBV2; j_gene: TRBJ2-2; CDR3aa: CASSEQAGPTGELFF; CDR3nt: TGTGCCAGCAGTGAACAGGCAGGCCCTACCGGGGAGCTGTTTTTT
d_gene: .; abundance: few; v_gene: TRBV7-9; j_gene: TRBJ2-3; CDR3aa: CASKVGGTDTQYF; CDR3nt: TGTGCCAGCAAGGTGGGGGGCACAGATACGCAGTATTTT
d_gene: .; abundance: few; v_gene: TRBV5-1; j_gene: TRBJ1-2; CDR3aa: CASSLGGGEGYGYTF; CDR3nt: TGCGCCAGCAGCTTGGGTGGCGGCGAAGGGTATGGCTACACCTTC
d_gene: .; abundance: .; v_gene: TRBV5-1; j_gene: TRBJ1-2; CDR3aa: CASERSPNYGYTF; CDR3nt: TGCGCCAGCGAACGGTCACCAAACTATGGCTACACCTTC
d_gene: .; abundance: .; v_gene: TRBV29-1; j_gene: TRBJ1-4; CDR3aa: CSVVWGSNEKLFF; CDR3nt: TGCAGCGTTGTATGGGGAAGTAATGAAAAACTGTTTTTT
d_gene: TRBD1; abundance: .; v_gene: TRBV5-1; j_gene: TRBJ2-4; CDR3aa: CASSWRPGTGMETKNIQYF; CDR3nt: TGCGCCAGCAGCTGGCGTCCCGGGACAGGAATGGAGACCAAAAACATTCAGTACTTC
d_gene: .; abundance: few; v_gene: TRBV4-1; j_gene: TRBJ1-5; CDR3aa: CASSQDHNQPQHF; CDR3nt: TGCGCCAGCAGCCAAGACCACAATCAGCCCCAGCATTTT
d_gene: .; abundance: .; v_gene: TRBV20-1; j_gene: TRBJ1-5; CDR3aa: CSARTRQVDQPQHF; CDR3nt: TGCAGTGCTAGAACGAGACAGGTAGATCAGCCCCAGCATTTT
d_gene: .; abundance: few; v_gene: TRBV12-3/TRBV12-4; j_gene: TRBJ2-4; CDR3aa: CASSGKNIQYF; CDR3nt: TGTGCCAGCAGTGGTAAAAACATTCAGTACTTC
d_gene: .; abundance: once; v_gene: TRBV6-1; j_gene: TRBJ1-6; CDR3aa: CASRGFSDNSPLHF; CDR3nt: TGTGCCAGCAGGGGATTTTCAGATAATTCACCCCTCCACTTT
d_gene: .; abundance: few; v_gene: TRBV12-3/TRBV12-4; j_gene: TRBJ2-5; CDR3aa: CASRIEGETQYF; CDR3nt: TGTGCCAGCAGAATTGAGGGAGAGACCCAGTACTTC
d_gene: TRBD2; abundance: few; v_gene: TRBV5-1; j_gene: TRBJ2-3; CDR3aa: CASSLSGSRADTQYF; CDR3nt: TGCGCCAGCAGCTTGAGCGGGAGTCGTGCAGATACGCAGTATTTT
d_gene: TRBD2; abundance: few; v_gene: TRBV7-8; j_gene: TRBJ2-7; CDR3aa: CASSLSRSRLAGERYEQYF; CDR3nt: TGTGCCAGCAGCTTAAGTCGGTCCCGGCTAGCGGGAGAGCGGTACGAGCAGTACTTC
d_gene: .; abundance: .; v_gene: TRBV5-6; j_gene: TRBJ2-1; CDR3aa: CASSYVSYNEQFF; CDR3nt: TGTGCCAGCAGCTACGTGAGCTACAATGAGCAGTTCTTC
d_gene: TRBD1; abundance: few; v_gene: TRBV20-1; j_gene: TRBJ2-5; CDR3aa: CSARQRTGSVTQYF; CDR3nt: TGCAGTGCTAGACAGAGGACAGGCTCGGTGACCCAGTACTTC
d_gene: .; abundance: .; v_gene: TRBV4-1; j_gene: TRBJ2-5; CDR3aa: CASSQALSRDVETQYF; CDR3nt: TGCGCCAGCAGCCAAGCCCTTTCCCGGGACGTGGAGACCCAGTACTTC
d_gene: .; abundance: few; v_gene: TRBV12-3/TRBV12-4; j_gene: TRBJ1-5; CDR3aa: CASTLIGGGQPQHF; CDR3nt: TGTGCCAGCACCCTTATCGGGGGTGGGCAGCCCCAGCATTTT
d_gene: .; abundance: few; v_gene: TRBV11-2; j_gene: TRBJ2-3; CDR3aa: CASSLDTRSDTQYF; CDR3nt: TGTGCCAGCAGCTTAGATACCCGGTCGGATACGCAGTATTTT
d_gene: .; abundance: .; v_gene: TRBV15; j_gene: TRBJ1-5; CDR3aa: CATSRQGLGNQPQHF; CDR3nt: TGTGCCACCAGCAGACAGGGTTTAGGGAATCAGCCCCAGCATTTT
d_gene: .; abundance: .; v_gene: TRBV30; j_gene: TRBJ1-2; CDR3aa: CAWSVSVHPANYGYTF; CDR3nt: TGTGCCTGGAGTGTATCGGTTCACCCAGCTAACTATGGCTACACCTTC
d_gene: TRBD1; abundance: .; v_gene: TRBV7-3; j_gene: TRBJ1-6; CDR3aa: CASSFDRDSPLHF; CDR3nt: TGTGCCAGCAGCTTCGACAGGGACTCACCCCTCCACTTT
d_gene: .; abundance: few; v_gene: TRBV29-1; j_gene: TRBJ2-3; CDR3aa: CSAKRADTQYF; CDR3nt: TGCAGCGCCAAACGTGCAGATACGCAGTATTTT
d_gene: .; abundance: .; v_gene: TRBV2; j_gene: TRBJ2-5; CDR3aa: CASRPDQETQYF; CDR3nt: TGTGCCAGCAGGCCGGACCAAGAGACCCAGTACTTC
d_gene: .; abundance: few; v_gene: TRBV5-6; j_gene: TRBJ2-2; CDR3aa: CASSFNGELFF; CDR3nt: TGTGCCAGCAGCTTTAACGGGGAGCTGTTTTTT
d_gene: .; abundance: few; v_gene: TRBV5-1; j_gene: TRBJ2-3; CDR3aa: CASTWGLTHGDTQYF; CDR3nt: TGCGCCAGCACCTGGGGGTTAACACACGGAGATACGCAGTATTTT
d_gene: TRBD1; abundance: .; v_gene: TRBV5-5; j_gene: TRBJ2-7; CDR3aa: CASSLRDRGFYEQYF; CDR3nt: TGTGCCAGCAGCCTCCGGGACAGGGGGTTCTACGAGCAGTACTTC
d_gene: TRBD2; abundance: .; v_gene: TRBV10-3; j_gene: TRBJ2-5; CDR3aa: CAISATSGETQYF; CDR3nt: TGTGCCATCAGTGCGACTAGCGGGGAGACCCAGTACTTC
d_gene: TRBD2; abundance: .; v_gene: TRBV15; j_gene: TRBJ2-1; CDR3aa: CATSRDSGSAEQFF; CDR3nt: TGTGCCACCAGCAGAGATAGCGGGAGTGCTGAGCAGTTCTTC
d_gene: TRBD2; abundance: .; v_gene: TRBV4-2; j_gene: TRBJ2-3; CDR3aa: CACYQEGTSGLNPTDTQYF; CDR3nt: TGTGCCTGCTACCAGGAGGGGACTAGCGGGTTAAACCCCACAGATACGCAGTATTTT
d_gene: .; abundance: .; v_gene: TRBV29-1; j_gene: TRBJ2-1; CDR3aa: CSTLGGVSYNEQFF; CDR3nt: TGCAGCACCCTCGGTGGGGTGTCCTACAATGAGCAGTTCTTC
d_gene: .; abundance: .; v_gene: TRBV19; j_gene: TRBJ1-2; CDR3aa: CASSIGAGPYGYTF; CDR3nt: TGTGCCAGTAGTATCGGGGCAGGGCCCTATGGCTACACCTTC
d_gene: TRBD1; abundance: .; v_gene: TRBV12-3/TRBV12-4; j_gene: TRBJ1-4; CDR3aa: CASRPGQGDEKLFF; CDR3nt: TGTGCCAGCAGGCCGGGACAGGGGGATGAAAAACTGTTTTTT
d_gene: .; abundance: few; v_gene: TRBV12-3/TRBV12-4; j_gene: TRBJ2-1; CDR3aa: CASSGRDEQFF; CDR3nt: TGTGCCAGCAGCGGACGTGATGAGCAGTTCTTC
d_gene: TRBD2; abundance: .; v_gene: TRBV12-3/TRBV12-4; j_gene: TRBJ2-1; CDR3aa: CASRPGGRVSNEQFF; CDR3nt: TGTGCCAGCAGGCCAGGCGGGAGGGTTTCCAATGAGCAGTTCTTC
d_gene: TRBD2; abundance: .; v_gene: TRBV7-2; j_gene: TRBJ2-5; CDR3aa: CASSLAPPSLAGGRETQYF; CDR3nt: TGTGCCAGCAGCTTAGCCCCCCCATCACTAGCGGGAGGCAGGGAGACCCAGTACTTC
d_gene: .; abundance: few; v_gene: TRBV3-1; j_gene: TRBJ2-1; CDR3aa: CASSQGHRYNEQFF; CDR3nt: TGTGCCAGCAGCCAAGGTCACAGATACAATGAGCAGTTCTTC
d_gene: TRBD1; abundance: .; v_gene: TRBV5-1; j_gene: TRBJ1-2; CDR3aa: CASSLEAGGSGYTF; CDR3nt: TGCGCCAGCAGCTTGGAGGCAGGGGGGAGTGGCTACACCTTC
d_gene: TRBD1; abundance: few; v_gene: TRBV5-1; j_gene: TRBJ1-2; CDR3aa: CASSIDRGQGAGGYTF; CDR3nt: TGCGCCAGCAGCATCGACCGGGGACAGGGGGCCGGCGGCTACACCTTC
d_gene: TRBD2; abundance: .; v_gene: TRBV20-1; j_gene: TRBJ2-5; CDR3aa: CSALPLAGGYETQYF; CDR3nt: TGCAGTGCTCTCCCCCTAGCGGGAGGGTACGAGACCCAGTACTTC
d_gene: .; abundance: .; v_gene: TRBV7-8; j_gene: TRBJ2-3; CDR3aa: CASSLGSAGPFTDTQYF; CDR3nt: TGTGCCAGCAGCTTAGGCTCGGCAGGGCCATTCACAGATACGCAGTATTTT
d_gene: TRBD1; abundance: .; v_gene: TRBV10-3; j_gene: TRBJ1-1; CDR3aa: CAIMGDRARTEAFF; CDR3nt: TGTGCCATCATGGGGGACAGGGCGAGAACTGAAGCTTTCTTT
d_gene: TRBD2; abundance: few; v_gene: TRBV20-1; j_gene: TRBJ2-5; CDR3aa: CSARLLAGGETQYF; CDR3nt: TGCAGTGCTAGACTTCTAGCGGGAGGAGAGACCCAGTACTTC
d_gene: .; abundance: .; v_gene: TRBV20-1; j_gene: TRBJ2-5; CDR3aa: CSASLYREETQYF; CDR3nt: TGCAGTGCTAGCCTTTACAGGGAAGAGACCCAGTACTTC
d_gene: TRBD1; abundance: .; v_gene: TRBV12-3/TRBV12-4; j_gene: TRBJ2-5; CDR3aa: CASSPDRGLRETQYF; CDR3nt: TGTGCCAGCAGTCCCGACAGGGGGTTGAGAGAGACCCAGTACTTC
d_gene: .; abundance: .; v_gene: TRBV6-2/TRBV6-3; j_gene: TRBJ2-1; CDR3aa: CADRGNNEQFF; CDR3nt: TGTGCCGACCGGGGGAACAATGAGCAGTTCTTC
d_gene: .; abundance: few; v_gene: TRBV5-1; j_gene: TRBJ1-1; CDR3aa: CASSLDVGVKSNTEAFF; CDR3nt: TGCGCCAGCAGCTTGGACGTCGGCGTGAAGAGTAACACTGAAGCTTTCTTT
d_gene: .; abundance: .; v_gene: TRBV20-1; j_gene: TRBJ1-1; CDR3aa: CSAREFESTTEAFF; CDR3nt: TGCAGTGCTAGAGAGTTCGAATCCACCACTGAAGCTTTCTTT
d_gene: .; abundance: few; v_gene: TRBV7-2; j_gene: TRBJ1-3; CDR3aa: CASSSQGRAPGNTIYF; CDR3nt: TGTGCCAGCAGCTCCCAAGGGCGGGCTCCTGGAAACACCATATATTTT
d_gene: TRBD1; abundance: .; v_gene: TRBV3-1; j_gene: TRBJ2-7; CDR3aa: CASSHGGQGHEQYF; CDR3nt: TGTGCCAGCAGCCATGGCGGACAGGGCCACGAGCAGTACTTC
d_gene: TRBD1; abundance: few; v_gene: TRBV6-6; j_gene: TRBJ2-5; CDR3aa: CASRPGGGETQYF; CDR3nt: TGTGCCAGCAGACCAGGGGGCGGAGAGACCCAGTACTTC
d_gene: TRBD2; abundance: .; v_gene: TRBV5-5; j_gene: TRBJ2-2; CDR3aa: CASSLSGSTNTGELFF; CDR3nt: TGTGCCAGCAGCTTAAGCGGGAGCACGAACACCGGGGAGCTGTTTTTT